This TCR beta chain is drawn from a study of T cell responses to AZD1222 COVID-19 vaccine. Points from the study as a whole: Spike was spanned by vaccine-associated CD4 TCRs, which were dominant at 160-218 and 743-854. Only a handful of AZD1222 recipients tested seropositive at baseline. Unmutated regions of variants are reportedly targeted by nearly half of spike-specific TCRs.

Unmatched junction bases numbered 6, after V lost 0 bases and J lost 10 bases. The CDR3 spans 14 residues. Germline values: CDR1 MNHEY, CDR2 SVGAGI. About this clone itself: Its matching antigen is unknown.

Clones were sequenced by immunoSEQ multiplex PCR, and TCRdb holds only the in-frame ones, with some missing. The sample lists 150,000 or so clones; 75% to 95% were seen once. The chain employs TRBV6-5 and TRBJ2-1; 7 nucleotides agree with TRBD2. The TCR was taken from an adult in good health. Sequences were derived from peripheral blood, sampled on day 0 of MenACWY control vaccination. CDR3 nucleotides: TGTGCCAGCAGTTACTCGAAGGCTAGCGGAGAGCAGTTCTTC. Translated: CASSYSKASGEQFF.